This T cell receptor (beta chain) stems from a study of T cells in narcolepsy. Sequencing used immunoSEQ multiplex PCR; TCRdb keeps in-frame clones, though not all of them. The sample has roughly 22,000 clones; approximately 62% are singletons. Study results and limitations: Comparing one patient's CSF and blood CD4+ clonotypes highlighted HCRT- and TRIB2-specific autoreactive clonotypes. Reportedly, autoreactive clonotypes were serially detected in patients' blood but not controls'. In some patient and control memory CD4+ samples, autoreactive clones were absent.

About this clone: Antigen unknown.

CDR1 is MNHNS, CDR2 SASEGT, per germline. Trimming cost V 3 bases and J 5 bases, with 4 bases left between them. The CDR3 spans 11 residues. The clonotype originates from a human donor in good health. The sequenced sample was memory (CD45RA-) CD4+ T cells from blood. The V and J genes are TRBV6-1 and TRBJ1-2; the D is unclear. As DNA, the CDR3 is TGTGCCAGCAGTGACAGATATGGCTACACCTTC. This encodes CASSDRYGYTF.